This TCR beta chain is from a study of beta chain features in type 1 diabetes. Whole-study results and caveats: There was a moderate but significant shortening of TCRB CDR3s in all four CD4+ subsets of Type 1 diabetes patients.

V shed 2 bases and J 8 bases; nucleotides not matched to a gene: 5. The CDR3 is 14 residues long. Germline V CDR1 and CDR2: SGHTA, FQGNSA. Expressed TCRB transcripts were sequenced after all isolated RNA was converted to cDNA. Sequencing was performed with immunoSEQ multiplex PCR; in TCRdb, only in-frame clones are kept and a portion is missing. Here the sample spans a few hundred thousand clones, about 15% being singletons. CD4+ naive, central memory, regulatory and stem cell-like memory cells were sorted via CD45RO/CCR7/CD25/CD127/CD95/CD27. The table lists this clone with a few counts. Antigen unknown.

This clonotype was obtained from a man aged 18-30 years with type 1 diabetes. The material sequenced was naive CD4+ T cells from blood. The chain combines TRBV7-2 with TRBJ2-1; 8 nucleotides align to TRBD2. For the CDR3, the DNA is TGTGCCAGCAGCTTAAGGGCGGGGGGCGATGAGCAGTTCTTC. Translated: CASSLRAGGDEQFF.